Each of the 3 T cell receptor beta chains below was sequenced from the same sample in a study of siplizumab effects on memory and regulatory T cells. Generated by immunoSEQ multiplex PCR, the TCRdb table keeps only in-frame clones and is missing some. In the table there are under 95,000 clones, about 93% of which are singletons. Sequenced sample: non-Treg CD4+ T cells sorted from blood. Receptors were obtained from a human donor in good health.

This clone appeared a single time. The V and J genes are TRBV5-1 and TRBJ2-7; no reliable D call. CDR1 and CDR2 from the germline V gene are SGHRS and YFSETQ. The V and J ends lost 3 bases and 10 bases respectively, with 11 bases between them. The CDR3 contains 11 residues. This CDR3 reads CASSSDREQYF. The CDR3 DNA reads TGCGCCAGCAGCTCAGACCGCGAACAGTACTTC.

The chain employs TRBV5-4 and TRBJ1-3, with TRBD1 as a possible D gene (5 bases). From germline, CDR1 is SGHNT and CDR2 YYREEE (reference sequence). Trimming pared 4 bases from V and 0 bases from J, leaving 11 bases between. The CDR3 loop spans 15 amino acids. In nucleotides, the CDR3 is TGTGCCAGCAGCCAAGGACACCTCTCTGGAAACACCATATATTTT. Its translation: CASSQGHLSGNTIYF.

This clone was seen a single time. This chain links TRBV5-4 with TRBJ1-6; D gene unclear. The CDR3 length is 15 residues. CDR1 and CDR2 (germline): SGHNT, YYREEE (reference sequence). V was pared by 0 bases and J by 5 bases, with 9 bases between. The CDR3 coding sequence is TGTGCCAGCAGCTTGGCCGGGGTTAATAATTCACCCCTCCACTTT. The encoded protein is CASSLAGVNNSPLHF.